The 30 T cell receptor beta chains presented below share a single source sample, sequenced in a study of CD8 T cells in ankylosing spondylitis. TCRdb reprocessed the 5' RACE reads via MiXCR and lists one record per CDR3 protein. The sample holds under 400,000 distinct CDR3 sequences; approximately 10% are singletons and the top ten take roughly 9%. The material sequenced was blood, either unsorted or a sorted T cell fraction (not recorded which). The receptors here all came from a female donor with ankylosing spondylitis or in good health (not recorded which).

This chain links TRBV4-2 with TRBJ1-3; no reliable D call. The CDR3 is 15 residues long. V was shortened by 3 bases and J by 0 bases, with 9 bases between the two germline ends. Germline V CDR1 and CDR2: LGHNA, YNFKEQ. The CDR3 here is CASSQTADSGNTIYF. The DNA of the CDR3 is TGTGCCAGCAGCCAGACGGCCGACTCTGGAAACACCATATATTTT.

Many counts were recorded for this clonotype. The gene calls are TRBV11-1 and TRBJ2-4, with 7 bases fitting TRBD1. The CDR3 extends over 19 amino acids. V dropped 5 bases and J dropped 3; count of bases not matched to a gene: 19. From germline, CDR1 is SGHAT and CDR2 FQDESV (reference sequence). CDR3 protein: CASSQSRDSIRRGKNIQYF. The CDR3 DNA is TGTGCCAGCAGCCAAAGCCGGGACAGTATACGTCGGGGCAAAAACATTCAGTACTTC.

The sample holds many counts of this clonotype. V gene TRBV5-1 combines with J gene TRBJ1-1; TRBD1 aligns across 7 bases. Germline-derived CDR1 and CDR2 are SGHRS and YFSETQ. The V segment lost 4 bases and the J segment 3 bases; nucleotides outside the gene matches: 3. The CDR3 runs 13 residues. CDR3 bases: TGCGCCAGCAGCACCACAGGGGACACTGAAGCTTTCTTT. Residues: CASSTTGDTEAFF.

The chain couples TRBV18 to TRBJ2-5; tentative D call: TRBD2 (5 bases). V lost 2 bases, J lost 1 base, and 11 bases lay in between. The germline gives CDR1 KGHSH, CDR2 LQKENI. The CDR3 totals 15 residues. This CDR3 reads CASSPGGLSQETQYF. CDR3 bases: TGTGCCAGCTCACCAGGAGGACTTTCCCAAGAGACCCAGTACTTC. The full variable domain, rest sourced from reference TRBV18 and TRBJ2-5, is NAGVMQNPRHLVRRRGQEARLRCSPMKGHSHVYWYRQLPEEGLKFMVYLQKENIIDESGMPKERFSAEFPKEGPSILRIQQVVRGDSAAYFCASSPGGLSQETQYFGPGTRLLVL.

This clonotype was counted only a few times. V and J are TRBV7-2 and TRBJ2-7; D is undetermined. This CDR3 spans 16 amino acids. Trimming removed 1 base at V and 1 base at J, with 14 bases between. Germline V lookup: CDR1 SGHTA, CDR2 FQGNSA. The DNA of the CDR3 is TGTGCCAGCAGCTTAGGTGGGCTGGGCAGTTCCTACGAGCAGTACTTC. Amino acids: CASSLGGLGSSYEQYF.

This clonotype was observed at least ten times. For the CDR3, the DNA is TGTGCCAGTAGGACTAGCGGGGGGTCCAATGAGCAGTTCTTC. This codes for CASRTSGGSNEQFF. The chain joins TRBV6-1 to TRBJ2-1, with 14 bases lining up with TRBD2. Trimming cost V 9 bases and J 6 bases; bases outside gene matches: 4. This CDR3 comprises 14 residues. Looked up from germline, CDR1 is MNHNS and CDR2 is SASEGT.

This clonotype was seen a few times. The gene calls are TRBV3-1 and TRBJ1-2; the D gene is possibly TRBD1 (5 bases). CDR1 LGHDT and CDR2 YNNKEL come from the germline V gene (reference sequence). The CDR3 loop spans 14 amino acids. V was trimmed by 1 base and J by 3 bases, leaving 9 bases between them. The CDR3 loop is CASSQGGRDYGYTF. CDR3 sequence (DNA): TGTGCCAGCAGCCAAGGGGGCAGAGACTATGGCTACACCTTC.

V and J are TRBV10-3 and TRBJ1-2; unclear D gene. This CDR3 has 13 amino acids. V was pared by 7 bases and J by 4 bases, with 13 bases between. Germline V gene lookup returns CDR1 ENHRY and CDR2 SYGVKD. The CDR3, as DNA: TGTGCCATCACCCAAGAACAGTTCTATGGCTACACCTTC. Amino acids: CAITQEQFYGYTF.

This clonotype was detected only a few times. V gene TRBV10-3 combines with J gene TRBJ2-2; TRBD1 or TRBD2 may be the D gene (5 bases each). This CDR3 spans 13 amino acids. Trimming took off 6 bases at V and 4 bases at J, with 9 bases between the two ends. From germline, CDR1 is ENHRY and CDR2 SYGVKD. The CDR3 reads CAISGDRTGELFF. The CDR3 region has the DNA TGTGCCATCAGCGGGGACCGCACCGGGGAGCTGTTTTTT.

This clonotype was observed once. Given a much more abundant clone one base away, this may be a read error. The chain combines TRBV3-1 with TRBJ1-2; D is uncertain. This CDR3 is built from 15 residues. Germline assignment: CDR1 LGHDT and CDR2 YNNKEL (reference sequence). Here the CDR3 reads CASTQGRRIGYGYTF. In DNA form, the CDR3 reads TGTGCCAGCACCCAAGGACGGAGGATTGGATATGGCTACACCTTC. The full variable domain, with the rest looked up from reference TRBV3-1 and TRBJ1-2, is DTAVSQTPKYLVTQMGNDKSIKCEQNLGHDTMYWYKQDSKKFLKIMFSYNNKELIINETVPNRFSPKSPDKAHLNLHINSLELGDSAVYFCASTQGRRIGYGYTFGSGTRLTVV.

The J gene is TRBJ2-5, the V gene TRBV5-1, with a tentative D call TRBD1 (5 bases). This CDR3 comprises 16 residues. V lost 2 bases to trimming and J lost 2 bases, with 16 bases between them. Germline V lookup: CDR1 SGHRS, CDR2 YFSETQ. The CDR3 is CASSLTPTGGQETQYF. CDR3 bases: TGCGCCAGCAGCTTAACCCCCACAGGTGGACAAGAGACCCAGTACTTC.

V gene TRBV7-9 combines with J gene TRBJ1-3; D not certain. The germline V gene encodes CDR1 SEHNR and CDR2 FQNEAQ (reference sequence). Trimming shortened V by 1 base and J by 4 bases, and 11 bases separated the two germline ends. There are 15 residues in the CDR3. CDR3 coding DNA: TGTGCCAGCAGCTTAGGTTGGACGGACGGAAACACCATATATTTT. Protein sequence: CASSLGWTDGNTIYF.

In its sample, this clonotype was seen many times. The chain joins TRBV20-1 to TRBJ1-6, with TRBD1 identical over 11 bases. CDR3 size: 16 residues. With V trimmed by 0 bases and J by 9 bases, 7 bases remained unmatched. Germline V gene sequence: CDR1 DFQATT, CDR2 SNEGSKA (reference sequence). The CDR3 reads CSARDLGQGAGSPLHF. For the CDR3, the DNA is TGCAGTGCTAGAGATCTAGGACAGGGGGCCGGTTCACCCCTCCACTTT.

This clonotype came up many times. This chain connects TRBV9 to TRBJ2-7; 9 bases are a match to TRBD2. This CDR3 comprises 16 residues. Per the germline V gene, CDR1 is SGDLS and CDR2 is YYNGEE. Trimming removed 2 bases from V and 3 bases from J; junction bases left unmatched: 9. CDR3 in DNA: TGTGCCAGCAGCGTCCAGACTAGCGGAGAACTCTACGAGCAGTACTTC. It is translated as CASSVQTSGELYEQYF.

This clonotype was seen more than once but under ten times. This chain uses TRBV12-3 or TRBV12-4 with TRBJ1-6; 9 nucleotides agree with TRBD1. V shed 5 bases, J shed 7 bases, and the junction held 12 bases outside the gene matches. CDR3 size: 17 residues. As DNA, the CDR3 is TGTGCCAGCAGTCTAAGCGCCGGGACAGGGCGAAATTCACCCCTCCACTTT. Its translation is CASSLSAGTGRNSPLHF.

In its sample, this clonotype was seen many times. CDR3 bases: TGCAGTGCTACCATTACGGACAGGGGAAGCTATGGCTACACCTTC. This translates into CSATITDRGSYGYTF. This rearrangement joins TRBV20-1 to TRBJ1-2, with 9 bases that match TRBD1. CDR1 DFQATT and CDR2 SNEGSKA come from the germline V gene (reference sequence). This CDR3 is 15 amino acids long. The junction had 10 bases not matched to a gene; V was cut back by 4 bases and J by 4 bases.

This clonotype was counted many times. The CDR3 bases are TGTGCCAGCAACGAGCAGGGTTATAATTCACCCCTCCACTTT. This codes for CASNEQGYNSPLHF. The chain couples TRBV12-3 or TRBV12-4 to TRBJ1-6; D is perhaps TRBD1 (5 bases). The CDR3 covers 14 residues. V was clipped by 7 bases and J by 4 bases, with 11 bases between them.

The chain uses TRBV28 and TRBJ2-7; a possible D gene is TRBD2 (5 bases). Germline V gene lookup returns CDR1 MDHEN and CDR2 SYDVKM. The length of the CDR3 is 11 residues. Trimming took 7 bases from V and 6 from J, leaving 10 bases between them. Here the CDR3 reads CASIRGAEQYF. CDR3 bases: TGTGCCAGCATCCGGGGAGCCGAGCAGTACTTC.

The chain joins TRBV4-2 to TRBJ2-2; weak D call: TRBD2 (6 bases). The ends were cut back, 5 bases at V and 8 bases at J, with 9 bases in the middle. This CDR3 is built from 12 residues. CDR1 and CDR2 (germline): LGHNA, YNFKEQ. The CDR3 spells CASSNGRGELFF. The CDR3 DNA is TGTGCCAGCAGCAACGGGAGAGGGGAGCTGTTTTTT.

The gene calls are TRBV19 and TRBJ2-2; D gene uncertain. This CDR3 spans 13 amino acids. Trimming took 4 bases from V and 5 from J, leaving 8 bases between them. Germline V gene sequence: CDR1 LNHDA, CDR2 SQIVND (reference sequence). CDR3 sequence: CASSRSATGELFF. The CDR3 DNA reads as TGTGCCAGTAGTAGGTCGGCAACCGGGGAGCTGTTTTTT.

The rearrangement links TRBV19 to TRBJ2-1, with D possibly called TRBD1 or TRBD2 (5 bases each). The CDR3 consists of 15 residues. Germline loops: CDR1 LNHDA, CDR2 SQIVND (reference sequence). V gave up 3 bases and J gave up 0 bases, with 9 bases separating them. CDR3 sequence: CASSIEGPSYNEQFF. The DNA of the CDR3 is TGTGCCAGTAGTATTGAGGGACCCTCCTACAATGAGCAGTTCTTC.

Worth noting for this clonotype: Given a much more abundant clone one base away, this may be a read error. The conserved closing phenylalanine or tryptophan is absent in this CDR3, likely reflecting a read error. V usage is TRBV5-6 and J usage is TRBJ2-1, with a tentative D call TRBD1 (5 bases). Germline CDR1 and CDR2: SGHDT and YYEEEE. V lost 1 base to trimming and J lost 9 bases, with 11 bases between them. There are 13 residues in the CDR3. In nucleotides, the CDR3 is TGTGCCAGCAGCTTGCCAGGGTCGATTGAGCAGTTCTTG. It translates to CASSLPGSIEQFL.

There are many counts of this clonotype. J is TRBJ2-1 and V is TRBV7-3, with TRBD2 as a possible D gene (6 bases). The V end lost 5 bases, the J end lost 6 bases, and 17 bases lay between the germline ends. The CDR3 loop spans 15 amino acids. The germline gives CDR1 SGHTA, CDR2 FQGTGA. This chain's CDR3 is CASSRGTHGGNEQFF. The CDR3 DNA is TGTGCCAGCAGCAGAGGGACTCACGGGGGCAATGAGCAGTTCTTC.

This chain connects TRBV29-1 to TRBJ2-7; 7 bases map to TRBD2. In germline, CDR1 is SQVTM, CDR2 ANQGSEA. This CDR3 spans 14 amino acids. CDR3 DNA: TGCACCAAGAATCCGGGACTAAGATCCCACGAGCAGTACTTC. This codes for CTKNPGLRSHEQYF.

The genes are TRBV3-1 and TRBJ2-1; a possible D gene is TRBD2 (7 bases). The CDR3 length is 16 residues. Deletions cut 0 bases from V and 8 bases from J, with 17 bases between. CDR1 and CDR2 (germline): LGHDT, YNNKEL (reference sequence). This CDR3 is CASSQDGRGGYDEQFF. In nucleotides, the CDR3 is TGTGCCAGCAGCCAAGATGGGAGGGGGGGGTACGATGAGCAGTTCTTC.

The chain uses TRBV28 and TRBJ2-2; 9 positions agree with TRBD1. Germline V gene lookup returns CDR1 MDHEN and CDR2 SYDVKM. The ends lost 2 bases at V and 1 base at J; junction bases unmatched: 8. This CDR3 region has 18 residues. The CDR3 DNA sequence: TGTGCCAGCAGTTTAGATTTAAAGGGACAGGGGAACACCGGGGAGCTGTTTTTT. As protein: CASSLDLKGQGNTGELFF.

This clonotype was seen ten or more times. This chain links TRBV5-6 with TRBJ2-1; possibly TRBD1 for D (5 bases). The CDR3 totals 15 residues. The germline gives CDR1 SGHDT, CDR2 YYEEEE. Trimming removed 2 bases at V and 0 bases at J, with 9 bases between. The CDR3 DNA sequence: TGTGCCAGCAGCTTAAGGGGCAGCTCCTACAATGAGCAGTTCTTC. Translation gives CASSLRGSSYNEQFF.

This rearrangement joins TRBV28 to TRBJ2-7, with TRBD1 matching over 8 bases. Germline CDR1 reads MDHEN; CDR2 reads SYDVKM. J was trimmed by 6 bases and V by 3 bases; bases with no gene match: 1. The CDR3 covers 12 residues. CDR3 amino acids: CASSFRGREQYF. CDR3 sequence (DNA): TGTGCCAGCAGTTTCAGGGGGCGCGAGCAGTACTTC. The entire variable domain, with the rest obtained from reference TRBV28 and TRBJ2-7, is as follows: DVKVTQSSRYLVKRTGEKVFLECVQDMDHENMFWYRQDPGLGLRLIYFSYDVKMKEKGDIPEGYSVSREKKERFSLILESASTNQTSMYLCASSFRGREQYFGPGTRLTVT.

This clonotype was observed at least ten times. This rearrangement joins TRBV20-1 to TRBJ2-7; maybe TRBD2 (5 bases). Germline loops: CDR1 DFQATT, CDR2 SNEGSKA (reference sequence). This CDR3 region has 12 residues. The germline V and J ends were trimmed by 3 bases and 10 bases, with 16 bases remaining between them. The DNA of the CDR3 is TGCAGTGCTAGGGAGTCGGGAATCCAACAGTACTTC. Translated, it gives CSARESGIQQYF.

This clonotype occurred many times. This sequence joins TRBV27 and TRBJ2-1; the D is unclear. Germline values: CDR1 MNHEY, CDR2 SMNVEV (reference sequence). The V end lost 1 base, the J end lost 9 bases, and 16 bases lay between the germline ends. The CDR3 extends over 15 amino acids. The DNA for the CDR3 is TGTGCCAGCAGTTTATATCTAACCTCGGTCCGTGAGCAGTTCTTC. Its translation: CASSLYLTSVREQFF.